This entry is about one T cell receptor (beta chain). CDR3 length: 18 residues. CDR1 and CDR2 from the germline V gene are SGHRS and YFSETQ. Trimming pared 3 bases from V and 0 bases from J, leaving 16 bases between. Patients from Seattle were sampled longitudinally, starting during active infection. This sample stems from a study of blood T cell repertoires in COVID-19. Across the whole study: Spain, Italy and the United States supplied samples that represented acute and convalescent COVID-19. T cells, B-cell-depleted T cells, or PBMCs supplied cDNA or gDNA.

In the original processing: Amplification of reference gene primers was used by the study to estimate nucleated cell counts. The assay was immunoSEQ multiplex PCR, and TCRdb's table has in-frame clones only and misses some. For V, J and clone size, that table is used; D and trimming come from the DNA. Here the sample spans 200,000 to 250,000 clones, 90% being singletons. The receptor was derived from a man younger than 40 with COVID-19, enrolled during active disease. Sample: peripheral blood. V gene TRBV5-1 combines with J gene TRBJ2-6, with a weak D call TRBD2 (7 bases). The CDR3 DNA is TGCGCCAGCAGCTCGAGGGGGGGCGATAGCTCTGGGGCCAACGTCCTGACTTTC. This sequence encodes CASSSRGGDSSGANVLTF.